Following are 13 T cell receptor beta chains from one sample sequenced in a study of T cell changes during pregnancy in multiple sclerosis. Profiling relied on immunoSEQ multiplex PCR, and the TCRdb table lists in-frame clones only, not all of them. This sample has 15,000 or so clones, with more than 85% found just once. The sequenced sample was peripheral blood, obtained in the second trimester of pregnancy. The receptors come from a female donor in good health, enrolled as a control in a pregnancy study.

The CDR3 loop is CASSDGTKITDTQYF. DNA for the CDR3: TGTGCCAGCAGTGACGGGACAAAAATCACAGATACGCAGTATTTT. The J gene is TRBJ2-3, the V gene TRBV6-4; D is possibly TRBD1 (6 bases). CDR3 length: 15 amino acids. The V gene's germline CDR1 is MRHNA and CDR2 SNTAGT. Trimming removed 2 bases at V and 2 bases at J, with 11 bases between.

A single count supports this clone. The genes are TRBV5-4 and TRBJ2-1; weak D call: TRBD1 (5 bases). Germline CDR1 reads SGHNT; CDR2 reads YYREEE (reference sequence). Deletions cut 7 bases from V and 1 base from J, with 12 bases between. This CDR3 spans 14 amino acids. CDR3 region: CASAEDTSYNEQFF. The CDR3 DNA follows: TGTGCCAGCGCCGAGGACACATCCTACAATGAGCAGTTCTTC.

V usage is TRBV5-1 and J usage is TRBJ2-1; weak D call: TRBD1 (5 bases). Germline loops: CDR1 SGHRS, CDR2 YFSETQ. This CDR3 region has 15 residues. V lost 0 bases and J lost 0, with 7 bases in between. The CDR3, as DNA: TGCGCCAGCAGCTTGGAGACAGCCTCCTACAATGAGCAGTTCTTC. It yields the protein CASSLETASYNEQFF.

The count of this clone is one. The chain employs TRBV7-9 and TRBJ2-7, with 13 bases matching TRBD2. This CDR3 is 16 amino acids long. Germline V CDR1 and CDR2: SEHNR, FQNEAQ (reference sequence). After removal of 11 bases from V and 2 bases from J, the junction contained 12 bases not matched to a gene. CDR3 bases: TGTGCCTCCGGGGGACTAGCGGGACCTCTACCCTACGAGCAGTACTTC. Translating gives CASGGLAGPLPYEQYF.

This clone appeared a single time. The genes are TRBV6-5 and TRBJ1-2; D gene ambiguous. V was trimmed by 9 bases and J by 4 bases, leaving 12 bases between them. The germline V gene encodes CDR1 MNHEY and CDR2 SVGAGI. CDR3 length: 12 residues. The CDR3: CASQTEGYGYTF. The CDR3 nucleotides are TGTGCCAGTCAAACCGAGGGCTATGGCTACACCTTC.

The rearrangement uses TRBV29-1 and TRBJ1-1; D may be TRBD1 (5 bases). Germline V gives CDR1 SQVTM, CDR2 ANQGSEA. Trimming took off 0 bases at V and 10 bases at J, with 6 bases between the two ends. The CDR3 is 10 amino acids. The CDR3 spells CSVEDQGAFF. As DNA, the CDR3 is TGCAGCGTTGAAGATCAGGGAGCTTTCTTT.

Regarding this clone: Without the conserved terminal phenylalanine or tryptophan, this CDR3 likely stems from a read error. Because the CDR3's place on the DNA is in doubt, the DNA is left out and the CDR3 is given as listed by TCRdb. This chain links TRBV5-4 with TRBJ2-7; no DNA check was done on the table's D call, TRBD2. Including both end residues, the CDR3 is 11 amino acids long. CDR1 is SGHNT and CDR2 is YYREEE in the germline V gene (reference sequence). The CDR3 reads CASSPGGLFLL.

This chain uses TRBV18 with TRBJ1-1, with TRBD1 identical over 11 bases. This CDR3 region has 15 residues. The V and J ends lost 3 bases and 4 bases, in that order; junction bases with no gene match: 4. Per the germline V gene, CDR1 is KGHSH and CDR2 is LQKENI. CDR3 loop: CASSPLGQGGTEAFF. The DNA for the CDR3 is TGTGCCAGCTCACCTCTGGGACAGGGGGGCACTGAAGCTTTCTTT. The whole variable domain, filled in from reference TRBV18 and TRBJ1-1, reads NAGVMQNPRHLVRRRGQEARLRCSPMKGHSHVYWYRQLPEEGLKFMVYLQKENIIDESGMPKERFSAEFPKEGPSILRIQQVVRGDSAAYFCASSPLGQGGTEAFFGQGTRLTVV.

V gene TRBV29-1 combines with J gene TRBJ2-1; perhaps TRBD1 as D (6 bases). V gave up 3 bases and J gave up 6 bases, with 9 bases separating them. Germline lookup yields CDR1 SQVTM and CDR2 ANQGSEA. CDR3 size: 12 residues. The CDR3 region has the DNA TGCAGCGTTGACAGGGGTGGCAATGAGCAGTTCTTC. Translated, it gives CSVDRGGNEQFF.

The chain couples TRBV29-1 to TRBJ2-5; TRBD1 might be the D (6 bases). Per germline, CDR1 SQVTM and CDR2 ANQGSEA. Trimming removed 3 bases at V and 1 base at J, with 12 bases between. The CDR3 consists of 14 residues. The CDR3 loop reads CSVDGGESQETQYF. The DNA of the CDR3 is TGCAGCGTTGATGGGGGCGAAAGCCAAGAGACCCAGTACTTC.

The V and J genes are TRBV15 and TRBJ2-1; D uncertain. The CDR3 covers 12 residues. V gave up 0 bases and J gave up 10 bases, with 7 bases separating them. Germline V lookup: CDR1 LNHNV, CDR2 YYDKDF (reference sequence). CDR3 in DNA: TGTGCCACCAGCAGAGATTATCAGGAGCAGTTCTTC. As protein: CATSRDYQEQFF. Looking up the rest from reference TRBV15 and TRBJ2-1 gives the full variable domain: DAMVIQNPRYQVTQFGKPVTLSCSQTLNHNVMYWYQQKSSQAPKLLFHYYDKDFNNEADTPDNFQSRRPNTSFCFLDIRSPGLGDTAMYLCATSRDYQEQFFGPGTRLTVL.

The chain couples TRBV6-5 to TRBJ2-7; TRBD1 agrees at 7 bases. The V gene end was trimmed by 8 bases and the J gene end by 3 bases; junction bases not matched to a gene: 7. The CDR3 length is 13 residues. Germline V gives CDR1 MNHEY, CDR2 SVGAGI. CDR3 DNA: TGTGCCAGCCGGGACAGTCTAGACTACGAGCAGTACTTC. Its translation is CASRDSLDYEQYF.

The CDR3 DNA follows: TGTGCCAGCTCTCCCGGGACAGGCGGAGATACGCAGTATTTT. It encodes CASSPGTGGDTQYF. The V call is TRBV18, the J call TRBJ2-3; TRBD1 matches 8 bases. The CDR3 runs to 14 residues. Trimming removed 6 bases from V and 5 bases from J; junction bases left unmatched: 7. Germline V gene data show CDR1 as KGHSH and CDR2 as LQKENI.